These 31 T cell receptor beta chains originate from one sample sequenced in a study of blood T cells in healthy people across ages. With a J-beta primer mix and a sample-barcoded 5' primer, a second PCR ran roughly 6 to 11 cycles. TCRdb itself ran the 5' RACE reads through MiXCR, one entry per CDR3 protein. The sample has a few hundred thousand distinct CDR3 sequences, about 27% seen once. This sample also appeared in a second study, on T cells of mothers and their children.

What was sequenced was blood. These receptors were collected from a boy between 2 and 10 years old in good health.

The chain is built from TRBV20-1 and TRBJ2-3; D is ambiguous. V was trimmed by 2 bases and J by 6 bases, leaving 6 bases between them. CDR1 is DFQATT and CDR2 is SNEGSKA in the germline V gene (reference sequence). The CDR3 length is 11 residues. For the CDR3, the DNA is TGCAGTGCTAGAAGGGTTGATACGCAGTATTTT. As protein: CSARRVDTQYF.

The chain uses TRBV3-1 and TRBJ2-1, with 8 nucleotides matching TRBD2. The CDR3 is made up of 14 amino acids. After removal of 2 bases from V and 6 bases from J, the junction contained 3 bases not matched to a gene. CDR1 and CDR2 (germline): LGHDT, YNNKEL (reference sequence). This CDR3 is CASSQTGLGNEQFF. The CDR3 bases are TGTGCCAGCAGCCAAACGGGACTAGGCAATGAGCAGTTCTTC.

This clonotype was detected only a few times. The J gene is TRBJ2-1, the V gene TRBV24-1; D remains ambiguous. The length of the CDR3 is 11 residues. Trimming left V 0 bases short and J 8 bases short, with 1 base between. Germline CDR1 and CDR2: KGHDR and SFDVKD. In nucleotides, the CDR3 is TGTGCCACCAGTGATTTGGATGAGCAGTTCTTC. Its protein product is CATSDLDEQFF.

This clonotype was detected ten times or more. This CDR3 is CASSLAGGPRQYF. The CDR3 DNA sequence: TGTGCCAGCAGCTTAGCGGGAGGGCCAAGGCAGTACTTC. The chain recombines TRBV7-9 with TRBJ2-7, with 7 bases lining up with TRBD2. The V segment lost 0 bases and the J segment 9 bases; nucleotides outside the gene matches: 5. CDR1 is SEHNR, CDR2 FQNEAQ, per germline (reference sequence). CDR3 length: 13 residues.

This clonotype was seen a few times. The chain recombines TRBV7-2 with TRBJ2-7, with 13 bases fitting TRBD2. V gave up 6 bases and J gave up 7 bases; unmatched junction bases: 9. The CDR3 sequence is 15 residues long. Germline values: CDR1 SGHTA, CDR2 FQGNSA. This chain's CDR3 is CASRPRLAGGEEQYF. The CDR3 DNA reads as TGTGCCAGCAGGCCCAGACTAGCGGGAGGCGAAGAGCAGTACTTC. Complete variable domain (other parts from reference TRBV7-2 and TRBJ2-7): GAGVSQSPSNKVTEKGKDVELRCDPISGHTALYWYRQSLGQGLEFLIYFQGNSAPDKSGLPSDRFSAERTGGSVSTLTIQRTQQEDSAVYLCASRPRLAGGEEQYFGPGTRLTVT.

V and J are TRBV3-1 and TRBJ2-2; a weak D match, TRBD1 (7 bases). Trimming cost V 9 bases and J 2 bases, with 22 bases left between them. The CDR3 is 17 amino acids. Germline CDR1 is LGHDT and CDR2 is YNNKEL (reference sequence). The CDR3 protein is CARVCRGDIENTGELFF. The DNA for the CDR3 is TGTGCCAGGGTTTGCAGGGGGGACATCGAAAACACCGGGGAGCTGTTTTTT.

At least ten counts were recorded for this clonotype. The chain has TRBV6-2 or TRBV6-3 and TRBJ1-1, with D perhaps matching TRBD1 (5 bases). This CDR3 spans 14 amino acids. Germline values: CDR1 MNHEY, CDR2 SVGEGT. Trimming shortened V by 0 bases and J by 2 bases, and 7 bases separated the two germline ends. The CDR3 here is CASSYSGGNTEAFF. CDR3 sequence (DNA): TGTGCCAGCAGTTACTCGGGGGGAAACACTGAAGCTTTCTTT.

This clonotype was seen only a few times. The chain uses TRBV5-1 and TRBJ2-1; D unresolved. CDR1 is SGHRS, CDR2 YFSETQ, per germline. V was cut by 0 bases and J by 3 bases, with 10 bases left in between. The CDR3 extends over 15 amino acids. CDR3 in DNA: TGCGCCAGCAGCTTGGAACCGGTAGGCTACAATGAGCAGTTCTTC. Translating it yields CASSLEPVGYNEQFF.

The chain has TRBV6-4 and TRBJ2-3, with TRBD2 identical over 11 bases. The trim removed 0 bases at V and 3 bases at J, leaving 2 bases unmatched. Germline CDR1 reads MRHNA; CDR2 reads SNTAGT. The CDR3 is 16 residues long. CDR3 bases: TGTGCCAGCAGTGACTCGTGGACTAGCGGGACAGATACGCAGTATTTT. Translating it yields CASSDSWTSGTDTQYF.

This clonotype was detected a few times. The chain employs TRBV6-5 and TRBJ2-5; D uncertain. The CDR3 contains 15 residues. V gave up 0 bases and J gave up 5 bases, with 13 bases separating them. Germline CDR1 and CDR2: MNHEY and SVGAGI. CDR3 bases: TGTGCCAGCAGTTACTCGCGGTCCTTTGCCGAGACCCAGTACTTC. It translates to CASSYSRSFAETQYF.

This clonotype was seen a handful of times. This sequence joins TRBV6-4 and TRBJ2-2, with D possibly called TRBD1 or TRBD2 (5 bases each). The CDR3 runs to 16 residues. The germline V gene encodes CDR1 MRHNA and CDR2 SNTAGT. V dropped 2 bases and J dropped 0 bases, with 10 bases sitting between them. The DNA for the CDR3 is TGTGCCAGCAGTGACGGGGACGGAGCGAACACCGGGGAGCTGTTTTTT. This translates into CASSDGDGANTGELFF.

The CDR3 loop is CASSQERALYAEAFF. DNA of the CDR3: TGCGCCAGCAGCCAAGAACGAGCCCTATATGCTGAAGCTTTCTTT. The chain joins TRBV4-3 to TRBJ1-1; D not certain. V was shortened by 0 bases and J by 6 bases, with 14 bases between the two germline ends. Looked up from germline, CDR1 is LGHNA and CDR2 is YSLEER. The CDR3 is made up of 15 amino acids.

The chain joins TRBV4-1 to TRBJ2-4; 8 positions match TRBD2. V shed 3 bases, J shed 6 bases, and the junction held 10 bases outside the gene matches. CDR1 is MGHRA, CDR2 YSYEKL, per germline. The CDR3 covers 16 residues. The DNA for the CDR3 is TGCGCCAGCAGCCACTTGGTGACCAGCGGGAGAAACATTCAGTACTTC. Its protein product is CASSHLVTSGRNIQYF.

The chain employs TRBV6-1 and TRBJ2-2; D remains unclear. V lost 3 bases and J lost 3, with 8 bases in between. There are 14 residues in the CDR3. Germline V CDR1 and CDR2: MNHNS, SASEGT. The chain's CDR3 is CASSDLLYTGELFF. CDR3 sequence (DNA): TGTGCCAGCAGTGATTTGCTCTACACCGGGGAGCTGTTTTTT.

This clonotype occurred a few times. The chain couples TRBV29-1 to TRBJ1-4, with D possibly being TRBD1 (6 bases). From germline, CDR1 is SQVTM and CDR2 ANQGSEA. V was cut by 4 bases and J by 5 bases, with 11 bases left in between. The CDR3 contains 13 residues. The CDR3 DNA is TGCAGCGTTGGCGGGACACTAAATGAAAAACTGTTTTTT. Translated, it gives CSVGGTLNEKLFF.

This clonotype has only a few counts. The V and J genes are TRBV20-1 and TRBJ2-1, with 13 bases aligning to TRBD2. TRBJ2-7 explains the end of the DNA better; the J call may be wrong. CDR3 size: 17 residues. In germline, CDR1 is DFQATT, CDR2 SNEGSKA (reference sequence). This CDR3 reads CSAREGTSGIHLYEQYF. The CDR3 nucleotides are TGCAGTGCTAGAGAGGGGACTAGCGGGATCCACCTCTACGAGCAGTACTTC.

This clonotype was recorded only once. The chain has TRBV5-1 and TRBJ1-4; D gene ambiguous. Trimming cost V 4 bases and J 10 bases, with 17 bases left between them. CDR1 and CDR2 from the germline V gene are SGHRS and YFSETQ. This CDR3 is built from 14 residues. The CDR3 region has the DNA TGCGCCAGCAGCCCCGAGCGCTCCCCTGGAAAACTGTTTTTT. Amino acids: CASSPERSPGKLFF.

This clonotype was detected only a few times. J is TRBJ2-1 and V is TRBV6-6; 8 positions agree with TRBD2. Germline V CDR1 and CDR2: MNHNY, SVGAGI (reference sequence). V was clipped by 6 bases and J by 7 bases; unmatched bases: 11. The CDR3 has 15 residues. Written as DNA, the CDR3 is TGTGCCAGCAGCCCTCGGGGGGGCCGGTGGAATGAGCAGTTCTTC. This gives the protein CASSPRGGRWNEQFF.

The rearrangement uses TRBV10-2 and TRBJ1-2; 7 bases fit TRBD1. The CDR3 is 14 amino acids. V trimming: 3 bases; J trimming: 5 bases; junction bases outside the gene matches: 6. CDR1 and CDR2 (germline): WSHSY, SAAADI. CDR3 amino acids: CASSDWGQQYGYTF. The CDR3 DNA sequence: TGCGCCAGCAGTGATTGGGGACAGCAGTATGGCTACACCTTC.

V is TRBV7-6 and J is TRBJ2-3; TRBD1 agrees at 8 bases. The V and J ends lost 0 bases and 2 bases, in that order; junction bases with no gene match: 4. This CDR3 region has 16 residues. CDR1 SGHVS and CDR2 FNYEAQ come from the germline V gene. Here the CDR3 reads CASSLAPGGPTDTQYF. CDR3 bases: TGTGCCAGCAGCTTAGCCCCAGGGGGCCCCACAGATACGCAGTATTTT.

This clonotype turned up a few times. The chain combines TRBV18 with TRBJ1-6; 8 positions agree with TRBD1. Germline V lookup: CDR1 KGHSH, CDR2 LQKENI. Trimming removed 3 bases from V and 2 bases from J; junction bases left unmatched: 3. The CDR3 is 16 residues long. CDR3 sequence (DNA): TGTGCCAGCTCACCCAGACAGGGGCCCTATAATTCACCCCTCCACTTT. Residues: CASSPRQGPYNSPLHF.

The CDR3 bases are TGTGCCAGCAGCGTAGCACCGGATGAGGGCTTTCATCGCTATGGCTACACCTTC. Its protein product is CASSVAPDEGFHRYGYTF. The chain combines TRBV9 with TRBJ1-2; D remains unclear. Germline V gene data show CDR1 as SGDLS and CDR2 as YYNGEE. Trimming removed 0 bases from V and 4 bases from J, with 22 bases in between. CDR3 length: 18 amino acids.

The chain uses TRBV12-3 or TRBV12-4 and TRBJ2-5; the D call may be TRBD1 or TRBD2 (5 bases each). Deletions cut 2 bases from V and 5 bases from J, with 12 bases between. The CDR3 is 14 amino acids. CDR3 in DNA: TGTGCCAGCAGTTTATCCAGGGCGGGTGAGACCCAGTACTTC. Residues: CASSLSRAGETQYF.

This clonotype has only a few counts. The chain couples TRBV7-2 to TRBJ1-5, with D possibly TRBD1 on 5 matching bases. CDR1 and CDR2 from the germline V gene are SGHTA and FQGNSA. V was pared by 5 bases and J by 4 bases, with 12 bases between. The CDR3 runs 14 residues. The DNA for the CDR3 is TGTGCCAGCAGCCCGTCGGGGGGAAATCAGCCCCAGCATTTT. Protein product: CASSPSGGNQPQHF.

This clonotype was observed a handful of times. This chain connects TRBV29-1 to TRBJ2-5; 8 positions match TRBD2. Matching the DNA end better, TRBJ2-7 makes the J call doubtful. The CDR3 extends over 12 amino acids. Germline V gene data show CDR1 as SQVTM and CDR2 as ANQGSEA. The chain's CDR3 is CSVERGPCEQYF. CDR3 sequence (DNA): TGCAGCGTGGAGCGGGGGCCCTGCGAGCAGTACTTC.

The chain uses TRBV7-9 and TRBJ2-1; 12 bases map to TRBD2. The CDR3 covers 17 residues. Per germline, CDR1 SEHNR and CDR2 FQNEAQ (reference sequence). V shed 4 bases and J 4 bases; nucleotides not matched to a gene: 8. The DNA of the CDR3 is TGTGCCAGCAGCTCCCGACTAGCGGGGGACCGGTACAATGAGCAGTTCTTC. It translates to CASSSRLAGDRYNEQFF.

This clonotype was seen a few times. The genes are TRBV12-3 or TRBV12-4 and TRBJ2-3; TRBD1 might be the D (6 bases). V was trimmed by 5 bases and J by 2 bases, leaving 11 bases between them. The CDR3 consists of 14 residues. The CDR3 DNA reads TGTGCCAGCAGTGTGACAGGCACCACAGATACGCAGTATTTT. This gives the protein CASSVTGTTDTQYF.

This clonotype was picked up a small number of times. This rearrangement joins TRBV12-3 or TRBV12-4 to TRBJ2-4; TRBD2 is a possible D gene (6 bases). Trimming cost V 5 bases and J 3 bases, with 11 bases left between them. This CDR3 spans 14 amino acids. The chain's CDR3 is CASSLGLRKNIQYF. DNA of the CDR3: TGTGCCAGCAGTCTGGGACTTCGCAAAAACATTCAGTACTTC.

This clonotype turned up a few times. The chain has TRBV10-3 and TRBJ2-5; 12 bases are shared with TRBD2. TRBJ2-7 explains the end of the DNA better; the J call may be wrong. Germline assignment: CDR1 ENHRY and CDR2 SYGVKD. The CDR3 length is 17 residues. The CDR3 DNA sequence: TGTGCCATCAGTGATAGTCTGACTAGCGGGAGCTCCTACGAGCAGTACTTC. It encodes CAISDSLTSGSSYEQYF.

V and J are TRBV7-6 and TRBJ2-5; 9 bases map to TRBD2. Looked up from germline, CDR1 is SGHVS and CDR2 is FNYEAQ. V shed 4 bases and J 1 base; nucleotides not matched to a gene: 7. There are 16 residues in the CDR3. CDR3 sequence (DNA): TGTGCCAGCAGCTGGGAGCGGGAGGCCCTCCAAGAGACCCAGTACTTC. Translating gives CASSWEREALQETQYF.

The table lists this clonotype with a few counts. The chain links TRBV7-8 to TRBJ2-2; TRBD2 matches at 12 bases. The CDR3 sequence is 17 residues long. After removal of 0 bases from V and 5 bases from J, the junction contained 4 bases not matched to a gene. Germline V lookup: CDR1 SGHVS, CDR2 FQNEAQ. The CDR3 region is CASSLAGLAGLTGELFF. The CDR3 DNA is TGTGCCAGCAGCTTAGCTGGACTAGCGGGACTAACCGGGGAGCTGTTTTTT.